A single sample gave rise to the 25 T cell receptor beta chains below, sequenced in a study of cytomegalovirus exposure and HLA in healthy donors. Amplification used 60 Vbeta primers and 13 Jbeta primers. Some clones are missing from TCRdb's copy, which holds only in-frame ones; the method was immunoSEQ multiplex PCR. The table has about 160,000 clones, 85% seen once. The specimen sequenced was PBMCs. These receptor sequences come from a boy aged 2 to 9 in good health and CMV-seronegative.

The V and J genes are TRBV5-1 and TRBJ2-2; 7 bases line up with TRBD1. Losses at the gene ends were 4 bases for V and 6 bases for J; bases not matched to a gene: 3. The germline CDR1 and CDR2 sequences are SGHRS and YFSETQ. This CDR3 has 13 residues. CDR3 nucleotides: TGCGCCAGCAGCACCGGGACAGCCGGGGAGCTGTTTTTT. This codes for CASSTGTAGELFF. The whole variable domain, filled in from reference TRBV5-1 and TRBJ2-2, reads KAGVTQTPRYLIKTRGQQVTLSCSPISGHRSVSWYQQTPGQGLQFLFEYFSETQRNKGNFPGRFSGRQFSNSRSEMNVSTLELGDSALYLCASSTGTAGELFFGEGSRLTVL.

The CDR3, as DNA: TGTGCCAGTAGTATAAACGCAGTCCGGACTCACACTGAAGCTTTCTTT. Protein product: CASSINAVRTHTEAFF. This chain connects TRBV19 to TRBJ1-1; D is uncertain. The CDR3 runs 16 residues. V was cut by 2 bases and J by 3 bases, with 16 bases left in between. The germline CDR1 and CDR2 sequences are LNHDA and SQIVND (reference sequence). Looking up the rest from reference TRBV19 and TRBJ1-1 gives the full variable domain: DGGITQSPKYLFRKEGQNVTLSCEQNLNHDAMYWYRQDPGQGLRLIYYSQIVNDFQKGDIAEGYSVSREKKESFPLTVTSAQKNPTAFYLCASSINAVRTHTEAFFGQGTRLTVV.

A word on this clone: The junction and the germline gene differ at one end; a read error may be behind it. The V call is TRBV7-9, the J call TRBJ2-5; 8 bases align to TRBD2. The CDR3 extends over 15 amino acids. Germline assignment: CDR1 SEHNR and CDR2 FQNEAQ (reference sequence). CDR3 region: CSSQFAGGLQETQYF. For the CDR3, the DNA is TGTTCCAGCCAATTCGCGGGGGGCCTGCAAGAGACCCAGTACTTC.

V and J are TRBV15 and TRBJ2-2, with a weak D call TRBD1 (5 bases). There are 16 residues in the CDR3. Per germline, CDR1 LNHNV and CDR2 YYDKDF (reference sequence). Trimming stripped 1 base from V and 0 bases from J, with 9 bases between. DNA for the CDR3: TGTGCCACCAGCAGAGGAATACAGGCGAACACCGGGGAGCTGTTTTTT. Amino acid sequence: CATSRGIQANTGELFF. Together with reference TRBV15 and TRBJ2-2, the CDR3 gives the full variable domain: DAMVIQNPRYQVTQFGKPVTLSCSQTLNHNVMYWYQQKSSQAPKLLFHYYDKDFNNEADTPDNFQSRRPNTSFCFLDIRSPGLGDTAMYLCATSRGIQANTGELFFGEGSRLTVL.

On this clone: The same CDR3 arises from other DNA sequences in this sample as well. The chain links TRBV29-1 to TRBJ1-2; the D gene is possibly TRBD1 (5 bases). V was cut by 4 bases and J by 8 bases, with 11 bases left in between. The CDR3 runs 11 residues. CDR1 SQVTM and CDR2 ANQGSEA come from the germline V gene. The CDR3 here is CSVGTGVGYTF. The DNA for the CDR3 is TGCAGCGTTGGGACGGGGGTGGGCTACACCTTC.

In the case of this clone: Other nucleotide sequences in the sample specify the same CDR3. The chain links TRBV6-1 to TRBJ1-1; no definite D call. V lost 1 base and J 4 bases, leaving 7 bases between the germline ends. This CDR3 spans 13 amino acids. Germline V gene sequence: CDR1 MNHNS, CDR2 SASEGT. The CDR3 region is CASSEGTGTEAFF. CDR3 bases: TGTGCCAGCAGTGAAGGAACGGGCACTGAAGCTTTCTTT.

This chain joins TRBV19 and TRBJ1-2; possibly TRBD1 for D (6 bases). The CDR3 is 14 residues long. V was cut by 11 bases and J by 8 bases, with 24 bases left in between. Germline V CDR1 and CDR2: LNHDA, SQIVND (reference sequence). For the CDR3, the DNA is TGTGCCTCTAGGGGGGGTCCCACCTTTTTCGGCTACACCTTC. Its translation is CASRGGPTFFGYTF.

This rearrangement joins TRBV6-5 to TRBJ1-6, with 7 bases that match TRBD1. V was pared by 2 bases and J by 7 bases, with 5 bases of the junction left unmatched. The CDR3 has 15 amino acids. The V gene's germline CDR1 is MNHEY and CDR2 SVGAGI. In DNA form, the CDR3 reads TGTGCCAGCAGTTACAAAGGGACAGCCAATTCACCCCTCCACTTT. Protein sequence: CASSYKGTANSPLHF.

The V call is TRBV20-1, the J call TRBJ2-5; unclear D gene. V lost 7 bases and J 5 bases, leaving 11 bases between the germline ends. CDR1 is DFQATT, CDR2 SNEGSKA, per germline (reference sequence). This CDR3 comprises 11 residues. The CDR3 is CSGNRVETQYF. DNA of the CDR3: TGCAGTGGCAACCGGGTGGAGACCCAGTACTTC.

The count of this clone is one. V and J are TRBV10-2 and TRBJ1-1, with 7 bases fitting TRBD1. CDR3 length equals 15 residues. The V gene end was trimmed by 2 bases and the J gene end by 2 bases; junction bases not matched to a gene: 5. The V gene's germline CDR1 is WSHSY and CDR2 SAAADI. DNA of the CDR3: TGCGCCAGCAGTGAGGGGAACAGGGGTAACACTGAAGCTTTCTTT. Translation: CASSEGNRGNTEAFF.

The J gene is TRBJ2-1, the V gene TRBV6-6; D unresolved. CDR1 and CDR2 from the germline V gene are MNHNY and SVGAGI (reference sequence). Trimming shortened V by 0 bases and J by 4 bases, and 10 bases separated the two germline ends. The CDR3 runs 15 residues. The CDR3, as DNA: TGTGCCAGCAGTTACTCGACAACCCGGTACAATGAGCAGTTCTTC. As protein: CASSYSTTRYNEQFF.

V gene TRBV7-8 combines with J gene TRBJ1-5, with D unclear. The CDR3 length is 14 residues. CDR1 and CDR2 (germline): SGHVS, FQNEAQ. With 2 bases removed from V and 7 bases from J, the gap between germline ends came to 12 bases. The CDR3 is CASSLLEGHQPQHF. The CDR3 DNA reads as TGTGCCAGCAGCTTACTCGAGGGCCACCAGCCCCAGCATTTT.

This sequence joins TRBV11-2 and TRBJ2-4; D is ambiguous. Germline CDR1 SGHAT, CDR2 FQNNGV. Trimming took 5 bases from V and 3 from J, leaving 14 bases between them. The CDR3 has 15 amino acids. CDR3 sequence (DNA): TGTGCCAGCAGCCCCGTCCCCAACAGCAAAAACATTCAGTACTTC. It translates to CASSPVPNSKNIQYF.

This clone was counted only a few times. CDR3 in DNA: TGTGCCAGCAGCCCCTCTGCAACTAATGAAAAACTGTTTTTT. It is translated as CASSPSATNEKLFF. The J gene is TRBJ1-4, the V gene TRBV2; D is ambiguous. The CDR3 totals 14 residues. Trimming took 6 bases from V and 0 from J, leaving 8 bases between them. Germline V CDR1 and CDR2: SNHLY, FYNNEI.

The chain recombines TRBV18 with TRBJ1-1; a weak D match, TRBD1 (6 bases). V lost 5 bases and J lost 1, with 14 bases in between. This CDR3 has 15 residues. CDR1 is KGHSH, CDR2 LQKENI, per germline. CDR3 in amino acids: CASSSDRNQNTEAFF. In nucleotides, the CDR3 is TGTGCCAGCTCATCGGACAGAAACCAGAACACTGAAGCTTTCTTT.

This rearrangement joins TRBV28 to TRBJ1-6; 7 bases align to TRBD1. This CDR3 contains 13 residues. Germline trimming cut 10 bases from V and 10 bases from J; bases unmatched to any gene: 10. Germline loops: CDR1 MDHEN, CDR2 SYDVKM. The CDR3 spells CATEGQNGSPLHF. CDR3 coding DNA: TGTGCCACCGAGGGACAGAATGGCTCACCCCTCCACTTT. The full variable domain, in which reference TRBV28 and TRBJ1-6 provide the parts outside the CDR3, is DVKVTQSSRYLVKRTGEKVFLECVQDMDHENMFWYRQDPGLGLRLIYFSYDVKMKEKGDIPEGYSVSREKKERFSLILESASTNQTSMYLCATEGQNGSPLHFGNGTRLTVT.

This chain joins TRBV9 and TRBJ1-2, with TRBD1 as a possible D gene (6 bases). Germline lookup yields CDR1 SGDLS and CDR2 YYNGEE. The V and J ends lost 5 bases and 7 bases respectively, with 12 bases between them. The CDR3 contains 12 residues. Written as DNA, the CDR3 is TGTGCCAGCAGGGGGGACACCGTTGGCTACACCTTC. This translates into CASRGDTVGYTF.

The rearrangement uses TRBV25-1 and TRBJ2-7; maybe TRBD1 (6 bases). CDR3 length: 14 residues. Germline V gene sequence: CDR1 MGHDK, CDR2 SYGVNS. Deletions cut 5 bases from V and 5 bases from J, with 16 bases between. The CDR3 loop reads CASSPYGGGHEQYV. The CDR3 DNA reads as TGTGCCAGCAGTCCCTATGGTGGGGGCCACGAGCAGTACGTC.

As DNA, the CDR3 is TGTGCCAGCAGCCAAGATAGGACAGGGGCCCTGAGCACTGAAGCTTTCTTT. Protein product: CASSQDRTGALSTEAFF. V usage is TRBV4-2 and J usage is TRBJ1-1; 9 bases map to TRBD1. Germline-derived CDR1 and CDR2 are LGHNA and YNFKEQ. This CDR3 comprises 17 residues. The ends lost 0 bases at V and 4 bases at J; junction bases unmatched: 9.

The CDR3 is CASSLNGGSQETQYF. CDR3 nucleotides: TGTGCCAGCAGCTTAAACGGGGGGTCTCAAGAGACCCAGTACTTC. This chain uses TRBV28 with TRBJ2-5; 7 bases line up with TRBD2. From germline, CDR1 is MDHEN and CDR2 SYDVKM. There are 15 residues in the CDR3. The V gene end was trimmed by 6 bases and the J gene end by 2 bases; junction bases not matched to a gene: 9.

CDR3 region: CASSPPGLVSYEQYF. For the CDR3, the DNA is TGTGCCAGCAGCCCCCCGGGACTAGTCTCCTACGAGCAGTACTTC. V usage is TRBV7-3 and J usage is TRBJ2-7, with 8 positions matching TRBD2. The CDR3 spans 15 residues. V lost 5 bases and J lost 0; bases outside the gene matches: 6. From germline, CDR1 is SGHTA and CDR2 FQGTGA.

This clone was seen only once. The rearrangement links TRBV7-9 to TRBJ2-7; 9 positions match TRBD2. J was trimmed by 3 bases and V by 5 bases; bases with no gene match: 11. From germline, CDR1 is SEHNR and CDR2 FQNEAQ (reference sequence). There are 16 residues in the CDR3. The CDR3 DNA reads TGTGCCAGCAGCCCCTCGCTAGCGGGACGCATCTACGAGCAGTACTTC. It codes for CASSPSLAGRIYEQYF.

The chain joins TRBV7-2 to TRBJ1-2; 9 bases agree with TRBD1. Germline assignment: CDR1 SGHTA and CDR2 FQGNSA. V lost 4 bases to trimming and J lost 8 bases; unmatched junction nucleotides: 17. The CDR3 is 17 amino acids. CDR3 DNA: TGTGCCAGCAGCTCCCGCGCCCCGGGACAGGGAGTGGAAGGCTACACCTTC. It yields the protein CASSSRAPGQGVEGYTF.

The chain has TRBV28 and TRBJ1-5, with D hard to call. The germline gives CDR1 MDHEN, CDR2 SYDVKM. The CDR3 sequence is 13 residues long. The V end was cut by 7 bases, the J end by 8 bases, with 15 bases between. Written as DNA, the CDR3 is TGTGCCAGCACCCCCTTCCCCGCGGAGCCCCAGCATTTT. Protein sequence: CASTPFPAEPQHF.

This clone was seen once. The CDR3 coding sequence is TGTGCCAGCAGCCCACGGGACAGGAATGAGCAGTTCTTC. Protein product: CASSPRDRNEQFF. V usage is TRBV7-9 and J usage is TRBJ2-1; 8 nucleotides line up with TRBD1. Losses at the gene ends were 5 bases for V and 7 bases for J; bases not matched to a gene: 4. This CDR3 contains 13 residues. The germline V gene has CDR1 SEHNR and CDR2 FQNEAQ (reference sequence).